Given below is one TCR beta chain in context. The target antigen is unknown. These data are taken from a study of OX40 agonist ivuxolimab in advanced cancers. Study conclusions and caveats: Normalized expansion of T-cell clones was also low for some nonresponders.

The CDR3 sequence is 14 residues long. V lost 10 bases, J lost 9 bases, and 15 bases stayed unmatched. CDR1 and CDR2 from the germline V gene are MNHEY and SVGAGI. Generated by immunoSEQ multiplex PCR, the TCRdb table keeps only in-frame clones and is missing some. The table includes roughly 90,000 clones, 85% to 95% detected once. This clonotype was obtained from an adult with an advanced solid tumor such as melanoma, head and neck, liver or kidney cancer. The chain recombines TRBV6-5 with TRBJ1-2; TRBD1 aligns across 9 bases. Sequences were derived from CD4+ or CD8+ T cells sorted from blood, sampled in a trial of the OX40 agonist ivuxolimab. Here the CDR3 reads CATTRWVGQGSYTF. CDR3 sequence (DNA): TGTGCCACCACCCGGTGGGTGGGACAGGGAAGCTACACCTTC.